Listed below are T cell receptor beta chains from one sample, sequenced in a study of breast tumors, draining lymph nodes, adjacent tissues. TCRdb used MiXCR to reprocess the multiplex PCR reads, holding one entry per CDR3 protein. The data contain around 110,000 distinct CDR3 sequences, 30% of them seen just once; the ten biggest clones take up 5.5% to 6%. The sample comprised axillary lymph node tissue. Receptors were obtained from a female donor with breast cancer. Some clones in this sample may be carry-over from other donors' samples. The CDR3 runs from the conserved cysteine through the conserved F or W. The D gene is left open where the match is weak. Clone size, where shown, is once, few, many, or a class for clones that have expanded.

v_call: TRBV12-3/TRBV12-4; j_call: TRBJ1-2; d_call: -; clone_size: -; cdr3_length: 15; cdr3_aa: CASSLGDKNNYGYTF; cdr3_nt: TGTGCCAGCAGTTTAGGAGATAAAAATAACTATGGCTACACCTTC
v_call: TRBV11-2; j_call: TRBJ2-5; d_call: TRBD2; clone_size: many; cdr3_length: 15; cdr3_aa: CASSSGLAGEETQYF; cdr3_nt: TGTGCCAGCAGCTCGGGACTAGCGGGGGAAGAGACCCAGTACTTC
v_call: TRBV12-3/TRBV12-4; j_call: TRBJ1-1; d_call: TRBD1; clone_size: few; cdr3_length: 12; cdr3_aa: CASSGGTGQAFF; cdr3_nt: TGTGCCAGCAGTGGCGGGACAGGACAAGCTTTCTTT
v_call: TRBV7-3; j_call: TRBJ1-1; d_call: -; clone_size: -; cdr3_length: 12; cdr3_aa: CAGSQGGTEAFF; cdr3_nt: TGTGCCGGCAGCCAAGGGGGTACTGAAGCTTTCTTT
v_call: TRBV28; j_call: TRBJ1-2; d_call: -; clone_size: many; cdr3_length: 14; cdr3_aa: CASSLARGGYGYTF; cdr3_nt: TGTGCCAGCAGTTTAGCTAGGGGTGGATATGGCTACACCTTC
v_call: TRBV20-1; j_call: TRBJ2-7; d_call: TRBD2; clone_size: many; cdr3_length: 15; cdr3_aa: CSARALAGAIYEQYF; cdr3_nt: TGCAGTGCTAGAGCCTTAGCGGGAGCGATCTACGAGCAGTACTTC
v_call: TRBV12-3/TRBV12-4; j_call: TRBJ2-5; d_call: -; clone_size: -; cdr3_length: 12; cdr3_aa: CASSFQVETQYF; cdr3_nt: TGTGCCAGCAGTTTCCAAGTGGAGACCCAGTACTTC
v_call: TRBV4-3; j_call: TRBJ1-2; d_call: -; clone_size: once; cdr3_length: 15; cdr3_aa: CASSQETGWNYGYTF; cdr3_nt: TGCGCCAGCAGCCAAGAAACAGGGTGGAACTATGGCTACACCTTC
v_call: TRBV3-1; j_call: TRBJ2-7; d_call: TRBD1; clone_size: many; cdr3_length: 13; cdr3_aa: CASSPPGQYEQYF; cdr3_nt: TGTGCCAGCAGCCCTCCGGGACAGTACGAGCAGTACTTC
v_call: TRBV20-1; j_call: TRBJ2-3; d_call: TRBD2; clone_size: many; cdr3_length: 16; cdr3_aa: CSARDSRGAFSDTQYF; cdr3_nt: TGCAGTGCTAGAGATTCGCGGGGGGCCTTCTCAGATACGCAGTATTTT
v_call: TRBV20-1; j_call: TRBJ2-5; d_call: TRBD2; clone_size: many; cdr3_length: 16; cdr3_aa: CSASLSGGPTQETQYF; cdr3_nt: TGCAGTGCTAGTCTTAGCGGGGGGCCCACCCAAGAGACCCAGTACTTC
v_call: TRBV7-6; j_call: TRBJ2-7; d_call: -; clone_size: -; cdr3_length: 16; cdr3_aa: CASSLGGAGDSYEQYF; cdr3_nt: TGTGCCAGCAGCTTAGGGGGTGCAGGGGACTCCTACGAGCAGTACTTC
v_call: TRBV6-4; j_call: TRBJ2-4; d_call: -; clone_size: many; cdr3_length: 14; cdr3_aa: CASSESGDKNIQYF; cdr3_nt: TGTGCCAGCAGTGAATCAGGGGACAAAAACATTCAGTACTTC
v_call: TRBV5-1; j_call: TRBJ1-2; d_call: TRBD1; clone_size: -; cdr3_length: 14; cdr3_aa: CANSLEQGHCGYTF; cdr3_nt: TGCGCCAACAGCTTGGAACAGGGGCACTGTGGCTACACCTTC
v_call: TRBV3-2; j_call: TRBJ2-7; d_call: -; clone_size: many; cdr3_length: 17; cdr3_aa: CASSQAEGVGPTYEQYF; cdr3_nt: TGTGCCAGCAGCCAAGCCGAGGGAGTGGGGCCCACCTACGAGCAGTACTTC
v_call: TRBV6-5; j_call: TRBJ2-3; d_call: -; clone_size: many; cdr3_length: 11; cdr3_aa: CASSGTGVLDF; cdr3_nt: TGTGCCAGCAGTGGGACCGGAGTTCTGGATTTT
v_call: TRBV7-3; j_call: TRBJ2-3; d_call: -; clone_size: many; cdr3_length: 14; cdr3_aa: CASSLDSRTDTQYF; cdr3_nt: TGTGCCAGCAGCTTAGATAGTCGCACAGATACGCAGTATTTT
v_call: TRBV20-1; j_call: TRBJ2-2; d_call: -; clone_size: many; cdr3_length: 16; cdr3_aa: CSARDVGSRTTGELFF; cdr3_nt: TGCAGTGCTAGAGATGTGGGGTCTCGAACCACCGGGGAGCTGTTTTTT
v_call: TRBV19; j_call: TRBJ1-6; d_call: -; clone_size: once; cdr3_length: 15; cdr3_aa: CASRLRQGWNSPLHF; cdr3_nt: TGTGCCAGTAGACTCCGGCAGGGTTGGAATTCACCCCTCCACTTT
v_call: TRBV6-1; j_call: TRBJ1-2; d_call: -; clone_size: many; cdr3_length: 16; cdr3_aa: CASSQMGLTGAGGYTF; cdr3_nt: TGTGCCAGCAGCCAAATGGGCCTCACCGGGGCTGGTGGCTACACCTTC
v_call: TRBV9; j_call: TRBJ1-3; d_call: -; clone_size: many; cdr3_length: 14; cdr3_aa: CASSVGVGGNTIYF; cdr3_nt: TGTGCCAGCAGCGTAGGGGTAGGGGGAAACACCATATATTTT
v_call: TRBV6-2/TRBV6-3; j_call: TRBJ1-5; d_call: -; clone_size: -; cdr3_length: 14; cdr3_aa: CASSYSGPQDPQHF; cdr3_nt: TGTGCCAGCAGTTACTCCGGACCCCAGGATCCCCAGCATTTT